A selection of T cell receptor beta chains follows, all from one sample in a study of blood T cell repertoires in COVID-19. TCRdb's table, derived via immunoSEQ multiplex PCR, lists solely in-frame clones and lacks some. Among around 180,000 clones listed, 70% to 90% were seen once. The sequenced material came from peripheral blood. The receptors were sampled from a man aged 60-69 years with acute or convalescent COVID-19. CDR3s include the opening cysteine and the closing phenylalanine or tryptophan. A D gene is named only where the DNA matches it firmly. Expanded clones get a size class; other rows say once, few or many, or leave the size out.

CDR3: CASSYSFVSENSPLHF
DNA: TGTGCCAGCAGTTACTCGTTTGTGTCAGAAAATTCACCCCTCCACTTT
size: NA
V: TRBV6-5
D: NA
J: TRBJ1-6

CDR3: CASSLMGATRYEQYF
DNA: TGTGCCAGCAGTCTAATGGGGGCCACGAGATACGAGCAGTACTTC
size: NA
V: TRBV27
D: NA
J: TRBJ2-7

CDR3: CASSTGTGAGNTIYF
DNA: TGCGCCAGCAGCACAGGGACAGGGGCGGGAAACACCATATATTTT
size: NA
V: TRBV5-1
D: TRBD1
J: TRBJ1-3

CDR3: CASSFRTGDTGELFF
DNA: TGTGCCAGCAGCTTCCGGACAGGGGACACCGGGGAGCTGTTTTTT
size: NA
V: TRBV7-2
D: TRBD1
J: TRBJ2-2

CDR3: CASHTGQGTYEQYF
DNA: TGTGCCAGCCATACGGGACAGGGGACCTACGAGCAGTACTTC
size: NA
V: TRBV28
D: TRBD1
J: TRBJ2-7

CDR3: CASSAGQGVVDEQYF
DNA: TGTGCCAGCAGCGCGGGACAGGGGGTTGTCGACGAGCAGTACTTC
size: NA
V: TRBV7-9
D: TRBD1
J: TRBJ2-7

CDR3: CASSQGQQNTEAFF
DNA: TGTGCCAGCTCGCAGGGACAGCAGAACACTGAAGCTTTCTTT
size: few
V: TRBV18
D: TRBD1
J: TRBJ1-1

CDR3: CASSYGQGSYNEQFF
DNA: TGTGCCAGCAGCTACGGACAGGGGTCCTACAATGAGCAGTTCTTC
size: NA
V: TRBV5-5
D: TRBD1
J: TRBJ2-1

CDR3: CASSPLTGEAFF
DNA: TGTGCCAGCTCACCACTGACAGGAGAAGCTTTCTTT
size: few
V: TRBV18
D: NA
J: TRBJ1-1

CDR3: CASRQGLSTEAFF
DNA: TGTGCCTCTCGACAGGGGCTATCCACTGAAGCTTTCTTT
size: NA
V: TRBV30
D: TRBD1
J: TRBJ1-1

CDR3: CATSDYLNEQFF
DNA: TGTGCCACCAGTGACTATCTAAATGAGCAGTTCTTC
size: NA
V: TRBV24-1
D: NA
J: TRBJ2-1

CDR3: CARVTGGNTIYF
DNA: TGTGCCCGAGTTACGGGAGGAAACACCATATATTTT
size: many
V: TRBV30
D: NA
J: TRBJ1-3

CDR3: CASSRGTGSTEAFF
DNA: TGTGCCAGCAGCCGCGGGACAGGGTCCACTGAAGCTTTCTTT
size: NA
V: TRBV6-6
D: TRBD1
J: TRBJ1-1

CDR3: CAWSRQGADTQYF
DNA: TGTGCCTGGAGTAGGCAGGGTGCAGATACGCAGTATTTT
size: NA
V: TRBV30
D: NA
J: TRBJ2-3

CDR3: CASSMGTVQDTQYF
DNA: TGCGCCAGCAGCATGGGGACTGTTCAGGATACGCAGTATTTT
size: NA
V: TRBV5-1
D: NA
J: TRBJ2-3

CDR3: CASRTQTQKETQYF
DNA: TGTGCCAGCAGGACACAAACTCAGAAAGAGACCCAGTACTTC
size: NA
V: TRBV6-5
D: NA
J: TRBJ2-5

CDR3: CASTMTGTYGYTF
DNA: TGTGCCAGTACCATGACAGGGACCTATGGCTACACCTTC
size: NA
V: TRBV19
D: TRBD1
J: TRBJ1-2

CDR3: CASSYSTGVGTEAFF
DNA: TGTGCCAGCAGTTACTCGACAGGGGTAGGGACTGAAGCTTTCTTT
size: once
V: TRBV6-5
D: TRBD1
J: TRBJ1-1

CDR3: CASSQDRGQPQHF
DNA: TGTGCCAGCAGCCAAGACAGGGGTCAGCCCCAGCATTTT
size: once
V: TRBV3-1/TRBV3-2
D: NA
J: TRBJ1-5

CDR3: CASSLIAGSSYEQYF
DNA: TGTGCCAGCAGTTTAATAGCGGGGAGCTCCTACGAGCAGTACTTC
size: NA
V: TRBV27
D: TRBD2
J: TRBJ2-7

CDR3: CASSLDRGPNTEAFF
DNA: TGTGCCAGCAGCCTCGACAGGGGTCCGAACACTGAAGCTTTCTTT
size: NA
V: TRBV13
D: TRBD1
J: TRBJ1-1

CDR3: CATQGWMNTEAFF
DNA: TGTGCCACACAGGGTTGGATGAACACTGAAGCTTTCTTT
size: NA
V: TRBV24-1
D: NA
J: TRBJ1-1

CDR3: CASRDSSAGNTIYF
DNA: TGTGCCAGCAGAGACAGCTCCGCTGGAAACACCATATATTTT
size: NA
V: TRBV2
D: NA
J: TRBJ1-3

CDR3: CASSTYRDSSSGNTIYF
DNA: TGTGCCAGTAGTACTTACCGGGACAGTAGCTCTGGAAACACCATATATTTT
size: NA
V: TRBV19
D: TRBD1
J: TRBJ1-3

CDR3: CASSPSSYEQYF
DNA: TGTGCCAGCAGCCCCTCCTCCTACGAGCAGTACTTC
size: NA
V: TRBV2
D: NA
J: TRBJ2-7

CDR3: CASSLRVSTDTQYF
DNA: TGTGCCAGCAGTTTACGGGTCTCGACAGATACGCAGTATTTT
size: NA
V: TRBV6-5
D: NA
J: TRBJ2-3

CDR3: CASSRTGTGNTIYF
DNA: TGTGCCAGCAGTCGGACAGGGACAGGAAACACCATATATTTT
size: once
V: TRBV6-5
D: TRBD1
J: TRBJ1-3

CDR3: CASRPLPRDGYGYTF
DNA: TGTGCCAGCAGGCCTTTACCGAGGGATGGCTATGGCTACACCTTC
size: few
V: TRBV2
D: NA
J: TRBJ1-2

CDR3: CASSPARVNEQFF
DNA: TGTGCCAGCAGCCCCGCCCGGGTCAATGAGCAGTTCTTC
size: NA
V: TRBV7-3
D: NA
J: TRBJ2-1

CDR3: CASSLAAAEAFF
DNA: TGTGCCAGCAGCTTGGCGGCGGCTGAAGCTTTCTTT
size: NA
V: TRBV5-4
D: NA
J: TRBJ1-1

CDR3: CASRRKGAGETQYF
DNA: TGTGCCAGCAGGCGAAAGGGGGCCGGAGAGACCCAGTACTTC
size: NA
V: TRBV7-2
D: TRBD1
J: TRBJ2-5

CDR3: CAISESERGEQYF
DNA: TGTGCCATCAGTGAGTCGGAGCGCGGCGAGCAGTACTTC
size: NA
V: TRBV10-3
D: NA
J: TRBJ2-7

CDR3: CASSVAAGGVYNEQFF
DNA: TGTGCCAGCAGCGTAGCGGCGGGAGGCGTCTACAATGAGCAGTTCTTC
size: NA
V: TRBV9
D: TRBD2
J: TRBJ2-1

CDR3: CASSDEGGRAGKQYF
DNA: TGTGCCAGCAGTGACGAAGGCGGGAGGGCCGGGAAGCAGTACTTC
size: NA
V: TRBV6-1
D: TRBD2
J: TRBJ2-7

CDR3: CAISESASGRSGSYEQYF
DNA: TGTGCCATCAGTGAGTCGGCTAGCGGGAGGTCGGGATCCTACGAGCAGTACTTC
size: NA
V: TRBV10-3
D: TRBD2
J: TRBJ2-7

CDR3: CASSLGRYSSYNEQFF
DNA: TGCGCCAGCAGCTTGGGGCGGTATAGCTCCTACAATGAGCAGTTCTTC
size: NA
V: TRBV5-1
D: NA
J: TRBJ2-1

CDR3: CASSLYATGASNQPQHF
DNA: TGTGCCAGCAGCCTTTATGCGACAGGGGCTAGCAATCAGCCCCAGCATTTT
size: NA
V: TRBV28
D: TRBD1
J: TRBJ1-5

CDR3: CSASASRAYNEQFF
DNA: TGCAGTGCTAGTGCTAGCAGAGCCTACAATGAGCAGTTCTTC
size: NA
V: TRBV20-1
D: NA
J: TRBJ2-1

CDR3: CASSQEGGAGQAGGYTF
DNA: TGTGCCAGCAGCCAAGAAGGGGGGGCCGGGCAGGCGGGTGGCTACACCTTC
size: NA
V: TRBV4-2
D: NA
J: TRBJ1-2

CDR3: CASRRQAEGSYEQYF
DNA: TGCGCCAGCAGAAGACAGGCGGAAGGCTCCTACGAGCAGTACTTC
size: few
V: TRBV5-1
D: NA
J: TRBJ2-7

CDR3: CASSNSRDSRFGELFF
DNA: TGTGCCAGCAGCAATTCCCGGGACAGTAGGTTCGGGGAGCTGTTTTTT
size: NA
V: TRBV5-4
D: TRBD1
J: TRBJ2-2

CDR3: CASSLGQGAVADTQYF
DNA: TGTGCCAGCAGCTTGGGTCAGGGGGCAGTGGCAGATACGCAGTATTTT
size: once
V: TRBV7-9
D: TRBD1
J: TRBJ2-3

CDR3: CSINSGSSVEQYF
DNA: TGCAGCATCAATAGCGGGAGCTCTGTCGAGCAGTACTTC
size: once
V: TRBV29-1
D: TRBD2
J: TRBJ2-7

CDR3: CASSRTSGSYEQYF
DNA: TGTGCCAGTAGCAGGACTAGCGGGAGCTACGAGCAGTACTTC
size: NA
V: TRBV19
D: TRBD2
J: TRBJ2-7

CDR3: CATPDAALEMNTEAFF
DNA: TGTGCCACCCCTGACGCGGCCCTGGAAATGAACACTGAAGCTTTCTTT
size: NA
V: TRBV6-4
D: NA
J: TRBJ1-1